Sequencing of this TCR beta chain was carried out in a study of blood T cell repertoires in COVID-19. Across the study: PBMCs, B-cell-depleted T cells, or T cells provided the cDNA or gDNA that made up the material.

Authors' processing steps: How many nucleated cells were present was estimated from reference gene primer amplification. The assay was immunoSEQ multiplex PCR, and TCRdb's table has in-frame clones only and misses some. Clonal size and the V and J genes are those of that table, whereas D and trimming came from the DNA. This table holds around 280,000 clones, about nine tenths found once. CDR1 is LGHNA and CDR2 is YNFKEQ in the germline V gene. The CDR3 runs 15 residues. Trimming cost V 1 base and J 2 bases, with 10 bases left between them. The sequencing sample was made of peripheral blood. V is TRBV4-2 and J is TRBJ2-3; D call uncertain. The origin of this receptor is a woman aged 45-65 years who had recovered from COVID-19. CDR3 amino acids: CASSQANALTDTQYF. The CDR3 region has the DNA TGTGCCAGCAGCCAAGCGAACGCACTCACAGATACGCAGTATTTT.